These 28 T cell receptor beta chains were all obtained from the same sample, sequenced in a study of blood T cell repertoires in COVID-19. Produced via immunoSEQ multiplex PCR; TCRdb's table is partial and in-frame only. The table has 250,000 to 350,000 clones, around nine tenths seen once. Source material: peripheral blood. The receptor set was obtained from a woman aged 55-75 years with acute or convalescent COVID-19.

This chain connects TRBV5-4 to TRBJ2-1, with 11 bases lining up with TRBD1. V dropped 4 bases and J dropped 2; count of bases not matched to a gene: 5. The V gene's germline CDR1 is SGHNT and CDR2 YYREEE (reference sequence). This CDR3 comprises 16 residues. The CDR3 region is CASSVPGQGAYNEQFF. CDR3 DNA: TGTGCCAGCAGCGTTCCGGGACAGGGGGCCTACAATGAGCAGTTCTTC.

The chain links TRBV7-8 to TRBJ2-3; TRBD1 aligns across 9 bases. V shed 5 bases and J 1 base; nucleotides not matched to a gene: 4. The CDR3 length is 15 residues. CDR1 is SGHVS and CDR2 is FQNEAQ in the germline V gene. CDR3 in amino acids: CASSARTGGTDTQYF. For the CDR3, the DNA is TGTGCCAGCAGCGCCCGGACAGGGGGCACAGATACGCAGTATTTT.

The V call is TRBV10-3, the J call TRBJ2-3; 7 bases align to TRBD2. The CDR3 runs to 16 residues. The V and J ends lost 1 base and 1 base, in that order; junction bases with no gene match: 5. Germline-derived CDR1 and CDR2 are ENHRY and SYGVKD. This chain's CDR3 is CAISELAAGGTDTQYF. The CDR3, as DNA: TGTGCCATCAGTGAGTTGGCGGCGGGAGGCACAGATACGCAGTATTTT.

V is TRBV5-8 and J is TRBJ1-2; maybe TRBD1 (6 bases). V lost 4 bases and J 2 bases, leaving 9 bases between the germline ends. The CDR3 sequence is 13 residues long. Germline CDR1 and CDR2: SGHTS and YDEGEE. This CDR3 reads CASSPDRNYGYTF. CDR3 in DNA: TGTGCCAGCAGCCCCGACAGGAACTATGGCTACACCTTC.

This chain links TRBV18 with TRBJ1-6, with TRBD1 as a possible D gene (5 bases). The germline gives CDR1 KGHSH, CDR2 LQKENI. This CDR3 has 15 amino acids. V was cut by 1 base and J by 13 bases, with 17 bases left in between. CDR3 protein: CASSPLDSSSGPLHF. The CDR3 DNA reads as TGTGCCAGCTCACCACTCGACAGTAGTTCGGGTCCCCTCCACTTT.

The rearrangement uses TRBV7-8 and TRBJ1-2, with unresolved D. Germline V gene lookup returns CDR1 SGHVS and CDR2 FQNEAQ. Trimming took off 5 bases at V and 4 bases at J, with 11 bases between the two ends. The CDR3 is 13 amino acids. The CDR3 spells CASSGRTGYGYTF. The CDR3 DNA follows: TGTGCCAGCAGCGGAAGGACTGGCTATGGCTACACCTTC.

In its sample, this clone was seen once. V gene TRBV6-5 combines with J gene TRBJ1-6; 7 bases are shared with TRBD1. The length of the CDR3 is 13 residues. The J segment lost 14 bases and the V segment lost 6 bases, leaving 10 bases of the junction unmatched. Germline CDR1 is MNHEY and CDR2 is SVGAGI. The CDR3 DNA is TGTGCCAGCAGGGAGAGACAGGGCGAATCCCTCCACTTT. This encodes CASRERQGESLHF.

In this sample, this clone turned up a few times. V usage is TRBV3-1 (or the pseudogene TRBV3-2) and J usage is TRBJ1-4; perhaps TRBD1 as D (5 bases). The CDR3 has 13 residues. Germline assignment: CDR1 LGHDT and CDR2 YNNKEL (reference sequence). Trimming shortened V by 0 bases and J by 11 bases, and 10 bases separated the two germline ends. In nucleotides, the CDR3 is TGTGCCAGCAGCCAAGAGGGGGGTTTGAAACTGTTTTTT. Translated, it gives CASSQEGGLKLFF.

J is TRBJ2-3 and V is TRBV7-3; D is perhaps TRBD2 (5 bases). The CDR3 runs to 14 residues. From germline, CDR1 is SGHTA and CDR2 FQGTGA. Between the trimmed V and J ends, which lost 5 bases and 0 bases, there was a span of 9 bases. CDR3 region: CASSLTGSTDTQYF. The CDR3 DNA reads as TGTGCCAGCAGCCTTACGGGGAGCACAGATACGCAGTATTTT.

The rearrangement links TRBV3-1 (or the pseudogene TRBV3-2) to TRBJ1-4; D is perhaps TRBD1 (5 bases). CDR3 length: 15 amino acids. The germline gives CDR1 LGHDT, CDR2 YNNKEL (reference sequence). Trimming removed 1 base at V and 8 bases at J, with 14 bases between. The CDR3 coding sequence is TGTGCCAGCAGCCAAGTGTCTCAGGGAGGAGAAAAACTGTTTTTT. Protein: CASSQVSQGGEKLFF.

The chain employs TRBV6-2 or TRBV6-3 and TRBJ2-2; 15 bases line up with TRBD2. The germline CDR1 and CDR2 sequences are MNHEY and SVGEGT. This CDR3 region has 16 residues. V dropped 5 bases and J dropped 6; count of bases not matched to a gene: 4. The CDR3 nucleotides read TGTGCCAGCAGTACCCGGACTAGCGGGGGGGCCGGGGAGCTGTTTTTT. Translation gives CASSTRTSGGAGELFF.

This sequence joins TRBV5-1 and TRBJ2-3, with 8 positions matching TRBD1. V shed 4 bases, J shed 4 bases, and the junction held 8 bases outside the gene matches. The CDR3 is 15 residues long. Germline V gene sequence: CDR1 SGHRS, CDR2 YFSETQ. Here the CDR3 DNA reads TGCGCCAGCAGCCCCGGACAGGGTAGCCCAGATACGCAGTATTTT. Encoded protein: CASSPGQGSPDTQYF.

This chain joins TRBV2 and TRBJ2-3; 14 bases match TRBD2. Trimming took 10 bases from V and 2 from J; bases not matched to a gene: 2. Germline loops: CDR1 SNHLY, CDR2 FYNNEI. The CDR3 is made up of 14 amino acids. In nucleotides, the CDR3 is TGTGCCACGACTAGCGGGGGGGTCACAGATACGCAGTATTTT. The encoded protein is CATTSGGVTDTQYF.

This chain joins TRBV7-9 and TRBJ2-1; TRBD1 matches 7 bases. With V trimmed by 9 bases and J by 2 bases, 10 bases remained unmatched. The CDR3 runs to 15 residues. Germline V gives CDR1 SEHNR, CDR2 FQNEAQ (reference sequence). The CDR3 is CARSGGQGAYNEQFF. The CDR3, as DNA: TGTGCCAGGTCCGGTGGCCAGGGGGCCTACAATGAGCAGTTCTTC.

V usage is TRBV27 and J usage is TRBJ2-1, with TRBD1 as a possible D gene (6 bases). Germline assignment: CDR1 MNHEY and CDR2 SMNVEV (reference sequence). CDR3 length: 15 residues. The V end lost 3 bases, the J end lost 7 bases, and 16 bases lay between the germline ends. The CDR3 spells CASSFRGLQGNEQFF. The CDR3 region has the DNA TGTGCCAGCAGTTTCAGAGGGCTGCAGGGGAATGAGCAGTTCTTC.

This rearrangement joins TRBV27 to TRBJ1-5, with D possibly being TRBD1 (5 bases). Germline lookup yields CDR1 MNHEY and CDR2 SMNVEV (reference sequence). The V end was cut by 5 bases, the J end by 4 bases, with 12 bases between. The CDR3 consists of 14 residues. The CDR3, as DNA: TGTGCCAGCAGTGTGGGACTCTTGAATCAGCCCCAGCATTTT. Translated: CASSVGLLNQPQHF.

V and J are TRBV7-8 and TRBJ2-5, with a weak D call TRBD1 (6 bases). The V and J ends lost 6 bases and 5 bases respectively, with 13 bases between them. The CDR3 is made up of 13 amino acids. Germline V lookup: CDR1 SGHVS, CDR2 FQNEAQ. As DNA, the CDR3 is TGTGCCAGCAGTTCAGTGCAGGGGGAGACCCAGTACTTC. Protein: CASSSVQGETQYF.

This chain links TRBV12-3 or TRBV12-4 with TRBJ1-1, with D hard to call. V shed 1 base and J shed 7 bases, with 4 bases lying between them. This CDR3 spans 11 amino acids. The CDR3 spells CASSLESEAFF. For the CDR3, the DNA is TGTGCCAGCAGTTTAGAGAGTGAAGCTTTCTTT.

CDR3 region: CACGRVAYNEQFF. In DNA form, the CDR3 reads TGTGCCTGCGGGCGGGTGGCCTACAATGAGCAGTTCTTC. The rearrangement uses TRBV6-5 and TRBJ2-1; D may be TRBD2 (5 bases). Trimming cost V 11 bases and J 2 bases, with 13 bases left between them. This CDR3 is built from 13 residues. Germline CDR1 reads MNHEY; CDR2 reads SVGAGI.

The J gene is TRBJ2-1, the V gene TRBV11-2; 7 bases map to TRBD2. Per the germline V gene, CDR1 is SGHAT and CDR2 is FQNNGV. V dropped 1 base and J dropped 5; count of bases not matched to a gene: 5. This CDR3 has 15 amino acids. The CDR3 DNA is TGTGCCAGCAGCTTAGGGCCAGCGGGGAACAATGAGCAGTTCTTC. The encoded protein is CASSLGPAGNNEQFF.

This chain joins TRBV11-2 and TRBJ2-7; the D gene is possibly TRBD2 (6 bases). This CDR3 has 15 residues. V was trimmed by 5 bases and J by 5 bases, leaving 19 bases between them. CDR1 is SGHAT and CDR2 is FQNNGV in the germline V gene. The CDR3 loop is CASSPPGQGRHEQYF. Here the CDR3 DNA reads TGTGCCAGCAGCCCCCCGGGTCAAGGGAGGCACGAGCAGTACTTC.

This clone was observed once. The gene calls are TRBV7-9 and TRBJ1-2; possibly TRBD1 for D (6 bases). CDR3 length: 14 residues. CDR1 and CDR2 (germline): SEHNR, FQNEAQ (reference sequence). V was pared by 4 bases and J by 4 bases, with 13 bases between. CDR3 sequence (DNA): TGTGCCAGCAGCTCAGCGACAGGCACCTATGGCTACACCTTC. Translation: CASSSATGTYGYTF.

The V and J genes are TRBV7-2 and TRBJ1-2, with D possibly being TRBD1 (6 bases). The germline V gene has CDR1 SGHTA and CDR2 FQGNSA. V shed 5 bases and J shed 3 bases, with 16 bases lying between them. The CDR3 has 15 residues. The CDR3 sequence: CASSDFSGVDYGYTF. CDR3 nucleotides: TGTGCCAGCAGCGACTTCTCAGGGGTCGACTATGGCTACACCTTC.

V gene TRBV14 combines with J gene TRBJ1-2, with D unresolved. In germline, CDR1 is SGHDN, CDR2 FVKESK. V was clipped by 6 bases and J by 2 bases, with 10 bases between them. The CDR3 is 13 residues long. CDR3 nucleotides: TGTGCCAGCAGTACACAGCAAAACTATGGCTACACCTTC. Translating it yields CASSTQQNYGYTF.

V usage is TRBV5-1 and J usage is TRBJ1-4; weak D call: TRBD1 (6 bases). Trimming took off 7 bases at V and 2 bases at J, with 18 bases between the two ends. Germline lookup yields CDR1 SGHRS and CDR2 YFSETQ. This CDR3 comprises 16 residues. The CDR3 region is CASQPGGTRTNEKLFF. The CDR3 bases are TGCGCCAGCCAGCCGGGGGGCACAAGGACTAATGAAAAACTGTTTTTT.

The chain is built from TRBV4-1 and TRBJ2-1; 7 nucleotides align to TRBD2. After removal of 0 bases from V and 2 bases from J, the junction contained 7 bases not matched to a gene. CDR3 length: 17 residues. CDR1 is MGHRA, CDR2 YSYEKL, per germline. The CDR3 region is CASSQDHLRGTYNEQFF. In nucleotides, the CDR3 is TGCGCCAGCAGCCAAGATCATTTGCGGGGGACCTACAATGAGCAGTTCTTC.

This sequence joins TRBV4-3 and TRBJ1-6, with 11 bases that match TRBD1. The J segment lost 8 bases and the V segment lost 0 bases, leaving 12 bases of the junction unmatched. This CDR3 spans 19 amino acids. Per the germline V gene, CDR1 is LGHNA and CDR2 is YSLEER. CDR3 DNA: TGCGCCAGCAGCCAAGAGGCAGGGACAGGGGGAAGGTTTTATTCACCCCTCCACTTT. The encoded protein is CASSQEAGTGGRFYSPLHF.

This rearrangement joins TRBV18 to TRBJ2-5, with D maybe TRBD1 (6 bases). Germline V gene lookup returns CDR1 KGHSH and CDR2 LQKENI. This CDR3 comprises 19 residues. Trimming removed 3 bases from V and 3 bases from J, with 26 bases in between. The CDR3 region has the DNA TGTGCCAGCTCACCTCCAGCCCCACAGGGACGGACCTTTAAAGAGACCCAGTACTTC. Residues: CASSPPAPQGRTFKETQYF. Looking up the rest from reference TRBV18 and TRBJ2-5 gives the full variable domain: NAGVMQNPRHLVRRRGQEARLRCSPMKGHSHVYWYRQLPEEGLKFMVYLQKENIIDESGMPKERFSAEFPKEGPSILRIQQVVRGDSAAYFCASSPPAPQGRTFKETQYFGPGTRLLVL.